The next 9 T cell receptor beta chains were all read from a single sample in a study of CD8 T cells in Susac syndrome. A quantity of about 0.5 to 1 ug RNA underwent reverse transcription using random hexamers. From the immunoSEQ multiplex PCR reads, TCRdb called clonotypes with MiXCR, one entry per CDR3 protein. The sample includes 85,000 to 95,000 distinct CDR3 sequences, just under 95% of them seen just once. Sequences were obtained from CD4+ T cells from PBMCs. These receptors came from a human donor with Susac syndrome.

The rearrangement uses TRBV9 and TRBJ1-1; TRBD1 might be the D (6 bases). The germline gives CDR1 SGDLS, CDR2 YYNGEE. Trimming pared 4 bases from V and 1 base from J, leaving 17 bases between. There are 16 residues in the CDR3. The CDR3 sequence: CASSSRQDNSNTEAFF. As DNA, the CDR3 is TGTGCCAGCAGCTCTCGACAGGACAATTCGAACACTGAAGCTTTCTTT.

The J gene is TRBJ1-5, the V gene TRBV5-1, with 7 positions matching TRBD1. CDR1 SGHRS and CDR2 YFSETQ come from the germline V gene. The CDR3 is made up of 15 amino acids. V dropped 0 bases and J dropped 7; count of bases not matched to a gene: 7. Here the CDR3 DNA reads TGCGCCAGCAGCTTGGAAACAGGGGAGGACCAGCCCCAGCATTTT. Encoded protein: CASSLETGEDQPQHF. Drawing the rest from reference TRBV5-1 and TRBJ1-5, the complete variable domain is KAGVTQTPRYLIKTRGQQVTLSCSPISGHRSVSWYQQTPGQGLQFLFEYFSETQRNKGNFPGRFSGRQFSNSRSEMNVSTLELGDSALYLCASSLETGEDQPQHFGDGTRLSIL.

This sequence joins TRBV29-1 and TRBJ1-1; no firm D call. CDR3 length: 13 residues. Per the germline V gene, CDR1 is SQVTM and CDR2 is ANQGSEA. The V end lost 6 bases, the J end lost 3 bases, and 14 bases lay between the germline ends. The CDR3 here is CSVRRAEDTEAFF. As DNA, the CDR3 is TGCAGCGTACGGCGTGCGGAGGACACTGAAGCTTTCTTT.

The CDR3 spells CSAREDRENTEAFF. In DNA, the CDR3 is TGCAGTGCTAGAGAGGACCGGGAGAACACTGAAGCTTTCTTT. V gene TRBV20-1 combines with J gene TRBJ1-1; the D is unclear. The germline V gene has CDR1 DFQATT and CDR2 SNEGSKA (reference sequence). Between the trimmed V and J ends, which lost 0 bases and 1 base, there was a span of 9 bases. The CDR3 consists of 14 residues.

Written as DNA, the CDR3 is TGTGCCAGCAGCGACCACAGGGGGCTCAACAATGAGCAGTTCTTC. It is translated as CASSDHRGLNNEQFF. The rearrangement links TRBV11-2 to TRBJ2-1, with 9 bases aligning to TRBD1. J was trimmed by 5 bases and V by 5 bases; bases with no gene match: 7. Germline CDR1 SGHAT, CDR2 FQNNGV. The CDR3 is 15 amino acids.

V usage is TRBV15 and J usage is TRBJ1-2; D remains unclear. V was clipped by 4 bases and J by 4 bases, with 7 bases between them. Germline loops: CDR1 LNHNV, CDR2 YYDKDF (reference sequence). The CDR3 spans 12 residues. The CDR3 loop reads CATSKGSYGYTF. CDR3 bases: TGTGCCACCAGCAAAGGGAGCTATGGCTACACCTTC.

The chain has TRBV3-1 and TRBJ2-7, with D perhaps TRBD1 (5 bases). V was cut by 6 bases and J by 6 bases, with 24 bases left in between. Looked up from germline, CDR1 is LGHDT and CDR2 is YNNKEL (reference sequence). This CDR3 has 16 residues. The CDR3 sequence: CASSSRADWSNAEQYF. The DNA of the CDR3 is TGTGCCAGCAGTTCCAGGGCCGACTGGTCTAACGCCGAGCAGTACTTC.

The chain has TRBV20-1 and TRBJ2-4; 12 nucleotides align to TRBD2. Germline trimming cut 6 bases from V and 9 bases from J; bases unmatched to any gene: 12. This CDR3 is 15 amino acids long. Germline V gene lookup returns CDR1 DFQATT and CDR2 SNEGSKA (reference sequence). This chain's CDR3 is CSAPDLAGGPGIQYF. DNA for the CDR3: TGCAGTGCACCTGACCTAGCGGGGGGGCCGGGCATTCAGTACTTC.

V gene TRBV3-1 combines with J gene TRBJ2-7; tentatively, D is TRBD1 or TRBD2 (5 bases each). In germline, CDR1 is LGHDT, CDR2 YNNKEL (reference sequence). CDR3 length: 15 amino acids. V shed 1 base and J shed 4 bases, with 14 bases lying between them. CDR3 region: CASSQGPGAGYEQYF. The CDR3 region has the DNA TGTGCCAGCAGCCAAGGGCCCGGGGCTGGGTACGAGCAGTACTTC.